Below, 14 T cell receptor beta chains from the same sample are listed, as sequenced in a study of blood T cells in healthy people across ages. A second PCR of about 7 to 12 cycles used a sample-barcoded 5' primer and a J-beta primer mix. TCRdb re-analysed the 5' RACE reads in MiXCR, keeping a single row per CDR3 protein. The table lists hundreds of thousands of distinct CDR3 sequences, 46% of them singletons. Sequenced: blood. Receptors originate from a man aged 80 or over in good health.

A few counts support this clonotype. DNA for the CDR3: TGTGCCAGCAGAGGGGTAACAGGGGCGAGGTTGTACGAGCAGTACTTC. This codes for CASRGVTGARLYEQYF. The genes are TRBV2 and TRBJ2-7, with 7 bases aligning to TRBD1. The CDR3 is made up of 16 amino acids. CDR1 and CDR2 from the germline V gene are SNHLY and FYNNEI. Trimming cost V 6 bases and J 4 bases; bases outside gene matches: 15. Based on the CDR3 plus reference TRBV2 and TRBJ2-7, the full variable domain is EPEVTQTPSHQVTQMGQEVILRCVPISNHLYFYWYRQILGQKVEFLVSFYNNEISEKSEIFDDQFSVERPDGSNFTLKIRSTKLEDSAMYFCASRGVTGARLYEQYFGPGTRLTVT.

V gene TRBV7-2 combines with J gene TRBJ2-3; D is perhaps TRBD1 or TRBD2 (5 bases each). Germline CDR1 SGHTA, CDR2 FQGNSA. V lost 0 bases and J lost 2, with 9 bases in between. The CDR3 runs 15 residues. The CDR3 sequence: CASSLAQGPTDTQYF. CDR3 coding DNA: TGTGCCAGCAGCTTAGCCCAGGGACCCACAGATACGCAGTATTTT.

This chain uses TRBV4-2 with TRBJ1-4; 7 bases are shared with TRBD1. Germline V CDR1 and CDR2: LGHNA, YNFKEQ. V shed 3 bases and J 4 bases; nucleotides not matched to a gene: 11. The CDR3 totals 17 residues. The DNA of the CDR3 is TGTGCCAGCAGCCATCCATCCCCGGGACAGAGTAATGAAAAACTGTTTTTT. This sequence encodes CASSHPSPGQSNEKLFF.

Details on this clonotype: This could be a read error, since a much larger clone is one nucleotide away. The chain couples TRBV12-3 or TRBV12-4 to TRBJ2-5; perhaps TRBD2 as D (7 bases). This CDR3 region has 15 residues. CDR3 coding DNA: TGTGCCTGCAGTTTCGGCGGGGGCTCTAAAGAGACCCAGTACTTC. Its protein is CACSFGGGSKETQYF.

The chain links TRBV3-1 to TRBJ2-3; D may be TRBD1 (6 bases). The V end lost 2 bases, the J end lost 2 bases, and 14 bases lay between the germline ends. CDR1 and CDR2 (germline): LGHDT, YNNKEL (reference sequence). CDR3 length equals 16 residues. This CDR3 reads CASSQHREIFTDTQYF. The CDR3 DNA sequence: TGTGCCAGCAGCCAACACAGGGAGATCTTCACAGATACGCAGTATTTT.

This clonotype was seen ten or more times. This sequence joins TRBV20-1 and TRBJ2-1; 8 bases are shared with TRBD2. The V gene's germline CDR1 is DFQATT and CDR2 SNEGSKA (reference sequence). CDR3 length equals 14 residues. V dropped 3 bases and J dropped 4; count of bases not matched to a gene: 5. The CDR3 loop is CSARPSGHYNEQFF. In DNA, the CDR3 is TGCAGTGCTAGGCCTAGCGGGCATTACAATGAGCAGTTCTTC.

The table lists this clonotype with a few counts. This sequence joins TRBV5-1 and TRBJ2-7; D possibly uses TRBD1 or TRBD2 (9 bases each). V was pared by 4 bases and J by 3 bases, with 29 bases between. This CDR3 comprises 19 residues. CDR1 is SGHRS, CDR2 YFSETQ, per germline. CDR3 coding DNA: TGCGCCAGCAGCACTCCGGGACAGGGTGCTAGCGGGGAATACTACGAGCAGTACTTC. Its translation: CASSTPGQGASGEYYEQYF. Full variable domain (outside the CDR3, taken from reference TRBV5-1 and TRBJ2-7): KAGVTQTPRYLIKTRGQQVTLSCSPISGHRSVSWYQQTPGQGLQFLFEYFSETQRNKGNFPGRFSGRQFSNSRSEMNVSTLELGDSALYLCASSTPGQGASGEYYEQYFGPGTRLTVT.

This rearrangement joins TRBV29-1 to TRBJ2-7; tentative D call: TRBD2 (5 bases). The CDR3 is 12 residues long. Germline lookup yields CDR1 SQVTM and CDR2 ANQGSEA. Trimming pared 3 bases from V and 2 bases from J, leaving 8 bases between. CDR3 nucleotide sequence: TGCAGCGTTGAGAGGGAAACCTACGAGCAGTACTTC. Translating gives CSVERETYEQYF.

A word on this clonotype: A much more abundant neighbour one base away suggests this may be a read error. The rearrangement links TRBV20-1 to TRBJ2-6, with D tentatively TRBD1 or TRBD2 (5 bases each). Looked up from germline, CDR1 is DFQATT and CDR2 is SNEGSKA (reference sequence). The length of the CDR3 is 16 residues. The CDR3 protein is CSAGARRFSGTNVLTF. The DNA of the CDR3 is TGCAGTGCTGGGGCGAGGAGGTTTTCTGGGACCAACGTCCTGACTTTC.

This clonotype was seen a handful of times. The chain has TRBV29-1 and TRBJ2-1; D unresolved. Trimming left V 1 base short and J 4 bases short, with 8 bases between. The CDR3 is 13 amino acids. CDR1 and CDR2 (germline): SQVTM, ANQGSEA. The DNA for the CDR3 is TGCAGCGTTGAAGGCCTGGGGTACAATGAGCAGTTCTTC. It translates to CSVEGLGYNEQFF.

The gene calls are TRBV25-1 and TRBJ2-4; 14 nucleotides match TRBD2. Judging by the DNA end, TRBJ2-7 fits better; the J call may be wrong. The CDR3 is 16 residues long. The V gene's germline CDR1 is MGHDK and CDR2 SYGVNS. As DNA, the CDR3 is TGTGCCAGCAGGGATCCGGGACTAGCGGGGGACTACGAGCAGTACTTC. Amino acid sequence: CASRDPGLAGDYEQYF.

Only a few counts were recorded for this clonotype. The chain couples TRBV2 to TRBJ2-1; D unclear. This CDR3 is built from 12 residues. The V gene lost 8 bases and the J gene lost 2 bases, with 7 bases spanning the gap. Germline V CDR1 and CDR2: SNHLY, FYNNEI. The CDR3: CASGDTYNEQFF. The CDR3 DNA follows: TGTGCCAGCGGAGACACCTACAATGAGCAGTTCTTC.

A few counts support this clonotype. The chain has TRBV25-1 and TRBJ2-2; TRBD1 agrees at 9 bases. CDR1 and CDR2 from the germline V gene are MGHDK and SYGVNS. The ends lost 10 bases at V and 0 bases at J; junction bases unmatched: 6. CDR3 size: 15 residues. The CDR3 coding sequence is TGTGCCAAGTCACAGGGGGCCGCGAACACCGGGGAGCTGTTTTTT. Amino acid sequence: CAKSQGAANTGELFF. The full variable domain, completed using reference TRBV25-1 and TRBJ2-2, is EADIYQTPRYLVIGTGKKITLECSQTMGHDKMYWYQQDPGMELHLIHYSYGVNSTEKGDLSSESTVSRIRTEHFPLTLESARPSHTSQYLCAKSQGAANTGELFFGEGSRLTVL.

The CDR3 protein is CASSQELVQSNTEAFF. The CDR3 coding sequence is TGTGCCAGCAGCCAAGAACTAGTACAGTCGAACACTGAAGCTTTCTTT. V is TRBV4-2 and J is TRBJ1-1; D remains unclear. V lost 0 bases and J 1 base, leaving 12 bases between the germline ends. The CDR3 is 16 amino acids. Germline V gene data show CDR1 as LGHNA and CDR2 as YNFKEQ.